This TCR beta chain emerged from a study of neurological immune-mediated disorders. The study's findings and limits: HTLV-1-associated myelopathy had the most TCR clonal expansion, while multiple sclerosis had the least, a level that fell below healthy controls. CDR3 amino acid sequences of expanded clones were not shared across subjects, a result suggesting private repertoires in all groups.

Described time point: longitudinal time-point 3. Synthesis of cDNA used 5'RACE (with 10-nucleotide random UMIs). Whenever a sequencing run was performed, it yielded over 160 million TCR-beta sequences from 15-18 subjects. Each CDR3 protein gets one entry after TCRdb re-called the 5' RACE reads with MiXCR. The profile covers tens of thousands of distinct CDR3 sequences, with more than 7% appearing a single time and 1.5% to 2% taken by the ten largest. The germline V gene has CDR1 MNHEY and CDR2 SVGEGT. Trimming removed 8 bases from V and 4 bases from J, with 12 bases in between. This CDR3 is 13 amino acids long. This clonotype has ten or more counts. Its antigen remains unknown.

The rearrangement joins TRBV6-2 or TRBV6-3 to TRBJ2-1, with D maybe TRBD1 (5 bases). The sequenced material came from PBMCs. The receptor comes from a woman between 35 and 50 years old in good health. The CDR3 here is CASGFTGYNEQFF. CDR3 sequence (DNA): TGTGCCAGCGGTTTTACAGGATACAATGAGCAGTTCTTC.